These T cell receptor beta chains were read from a single sample in a study of cytomegalovirus exposure and HLA in healthy donors. Method: immunoSEQ multiplex PCR; TCRdb's copy keeps in-frame clones and lacks some. The sample carries approximately 59,000 clones, approximately 92% recorded once. Sequencing was performed on PBMCs. The receptor set was obtained from a young man in good health and CMV-seropositive. CDR3s include the opening cysteine and the closing phenylalanine or tryptophan. Fields, in order: V gene, D gene, J gene, clone size, CDR3 DNA, CDR3 protein. D genes are given only for firm matches. For some rows the clone size is stated as once, few or many, or as a class when expanded; others skip it.

v_call: TRBV19
d_call: TRBD1
j_call: TRBJ2-1
clone_size: -
cdr3_nt: TGTGCCAGTAGTATGGGGACAGACAATGAGCAGTTCTTC
cdr3_aa: CASSMGTDNEQFF

v_call: TRBV18
d_call: -
j_call: TRBJ1-1
clone_size: -
cdr3_nt: TGTGCCAGCTCACCAGCAGGGTGGTACACTGAAGCTTTCTTT
cdr3_aa: CASSPAGWYTEAFF

v_call: TRBV27
d_call: -
j_call: TRBJ1-1
clone_size: -
cdr3_nt: TGTGCCAGCAAGCGGGGAATTGCAGAGGGGAACACTGAAGCTTTCTTT
cdr3_aa: CASKRGIAEGNTEAFF

v_call: TRBV6-1
d_call: -
j_call: TRBJ2-7
clone_size: -
cdr3_nt: TGTGCCAGCTCTGACAGGCCCTACGAGCAGTACTTC
cdr3_aa: CASSDRPYEQYF

v_call: TRBV25-1
d_call: -
j_call: TRBJ2-7
clone_size: -
cdr3_nt: TGTGCCAGCAGTCCCCGCGGAGTTTTCACCTACGAGCAGTACTTC
cdr3_aa: CASSPRGVFTYEQYF

v_call: TRBV5-1
d_call: TRBD1
j_call: TRBJ2-1
clone_size: once
cdr3_nt: TGCGCCAGCAGCTTGGCCAGGGGGCGAGATGAGCAGTTCTTC
cdr3_aa: CASSLARGRDEQFF

v_call: TRBV20-1
d_call: -
j_call: TRBJ1-4
clone_size: -
cdr3_nt: TGCAGTGCTCGCGGGGGGGAAAAACTGTTTTTT
cdr3_aa: CSARGGEKLFF

v_call: TRBV18
d_call: TRBD1
j_call: TRBJ1-1
clone_size: few
cdr3_nt: TGTGCCAGCTCACTCTCCGGGACAGGGACTCTTGGAGCTTTCTTT
cdr3_aa: CASSLSGTGTLGAFF

v_call: TRBV30
d_call: -
j_call: TRBJ2-4
clone_size: -
cdr3_nt: TGTGCCCGGATATGGGGCTGCATTTGCCAAGCCAAAAACATTCAGTACTTC
cdr3_aa: CARIWGCICQAKNIQYF

v_call: TRBV6-6
d_call: TRBD2
j_call: TRBJ2-5
clone_size: once
cdr3_nt: TGTGCCAGCCAGGGTAGCGGGAGTCTCGAGACCCAGTACTTC
cdr3_aa: CASQGSGSLETQYF

v_call: TRBV5-4
d_call: TRBD2
j_call: TRBJ2-7
clone_size: -
cdr3_nt: TGTGCCAGCAGCCTGGGACTAGCGGGAGGCTCCTACGAGCAGTACTTC
cdr3_aa: CASSLGLAGGSYEQYF

v_call: TRBV2
d_call: -
j_call: TRBJ2-1
clone_size: few
cdr3_nt: TGTGCCAGCAGCGAGGGGGAGATCAATGAGCAGTTCTTC
cdr3_aa: CASSEGEINEQFF

v_call: TRBV28
d_call: -
j_call: TRBJ1-5
clone_size: -
cdr3_nt: TGTGCCAGCAGACCCACTCAGGGAAGCAATCAGCCCCAGCATTTT
cdr3_aa: CASRPTQGSNQPQHF

v_call: TRBV27
d_call: -
j_call: TRBJ2-1
clone_size: -
cdr3_nt: TGTGCCAGCAGTTCTAGGGACATGACGTTAATAAGGACAGATAATTACAATGAGCAGTTCTTC
cdr3_aa: CASSSRDMTLIRTDNYNEQFF

v_call: TRBV27
d_call: -
j_call: TRBJ2-1
clone_size: -
cdr3_nt: TGTGCCAGCGGCATTCTGTCTGCGCAGTTCTTC
cdr3_aa: CASGILSAQFF

v_call: TRBV5-1
d_call: TRBD1
j_call: TRBJ2-7
clone_size: -
cdr3_nt: TGCGCCAGCAGCGGCTTGCCGGGACAGGGGGCTAACGAGCAGTACTTC
cdr3_aa: CASSGLPGQGANEQYF

v_call: TRBV7-9
d_call: -
j_call: TRBJ2-5
clone_size: -
cdr3_nt: TGTGCCAGCAGCTTATTGGAGGGGGCGAAGACCCAGTACTTC
cdr3_aa: CASSLLEGAKTQYF

v_call: TRBV5-8
d_call: TRBD2
j_call: TRBJ2-5
clone_size: -
cdr3_nt: TGTGCCAGCAGCCCGGGACTAGCGGGAGGGCAAGAGACCCAGTACTTC
cdr3_aa: CASSPGLAGGQETQYF

v_call: TRBV11-3
d_call: TRBD1
j_call: TRBJ2-2
clone_size: -
cdr3_nt: TGTGCCAGCAGCAGAACAGGGGGCACCGGGGAGCTGTTTTTT
cdr3_aa: CASSRTGGTGELFF

v_call: TRBV18
d_call: TRBD1
j_call: TRBJ2-7
clone_size: -
cdr3_nt: TGTGCCAGCTCATCACGACAGGGGTACGAGCAGTACTTC
cdr3_aa: CASSSRQGYEQYF

v_call: TRBV11-1
d_call: TRBD1
j_call: TRBJ1-2
clone_size: -
cdr3_nt: TGTGCCAGCAGCCGCGGACAGGGCTATGGCTACACCTTC
cdr3_aa: CASSRGQGYGYTF

v_call: TRBV28
d_call: TRBD2
j_call: TRBJ2-2
clone_size: -
cdr3_nt: TGTGCCATCTCGGGAGGGGGGATGGGCACCGGGGAGCTGTTTTTT
cdr3_aa: CAISGGGMGTGELFF

v_call: TRBV7-2
d_call: -
j_call: TRBJ2-7
clone_size: once
cdr3_nt: TGTGCCAGCAGCGACTATGTCGCTTCGTACGAGCAGTACTTC
cdr3_aa: CASSDYVASYEQYF

v_call: TRBV28
d_call: TRBD2
j_call: TRBJ2-3
clone_size: -
cdr3_nt: TGTGCCAGCAGTTTATCCCCTCTAGCGGGAAACACAGATACGCAGTATTTT
cdr3_aa: CASSLSPLAGNTDTQYF

v_call: TRBV15
d_call: -
j_call: TRBJ1-1
clone_size: -
cdr3_nt: TGTGCCACCAGCAGAGATAGAGGGGGGGTCACTGAAGCTTTCTTT
cdr3_aa: CATSRDRGGVTEAFF

v_call: TRBV5-1
d_call: -
j_call: TRBJ2-7
clone_size: -
cdr3_nt: TGCGCCAGCAGCTCGGACAGTACCTACGAGCAGTACTTC
cdr3_aa: CASSSDSTYEQYF

v_call: TRBV27
d_call: -
j_call: TRBJ1-3
clone_size: -
cdr3_nt: TGTGCCAGCAGCCCTGGGGCCCAGGCCGGAAACACCATATATTTT
cdr3_aa: CASSPGAQAGNTIYF

v_call: TRBV27
d_call: -
j_call: TRBJ2-4
clone_size: -
cdr3_nt: TGTGCCAGCAGCCCCGGTGTGCTAGCCAAAAACATTCAGTACTTC
cdr3_aa: CASSPGVLAKNIQYF

v_call: TRBV6-1
d_call: -
j_call: TRBJ2-5
clone_size: -
cdr3_nt: TGTGCCAGCACTCTGGACTACTATTACCCAGAGACCCAGTACTTC
cdr3_aa: CASTLDYYYPETQYF

v_call: TRBV28
d_call: TRBD2
j_call: TRBJ2-7
clone_size: -
cdr3_nt: TGTGCCAGCAGCCGACAAGGACTAGTCTACGAGCAGTACTTC
cdr3_aa: CASSRQGLVYEQYF

v_call: TRBV19
d_call: -
j_call: TRBJ1-2
clone_size: -
cdr3_nt: TGTGCCAGTCGAATCGGTTTCTCTGACTCTTATGGCTACACCTTC
cdr3_aa: CASRIGFSDSYGYTF

v_call: TRBV13
d_call: -
j_call: TRBJ1-4
clone_size: -
cdr3_nt: TGTGCCAGCAGTTCCCGTCAGAGGGGGGAAAAACTGTTTTTT
cdr3_aa: CASSSRQRGEKLFF

v_call: TRBV25-1
d_call: -
j_call: TRBJ2-5
clone_size: -
cdr3_nt: TGTGCCAGCAGTGAATATACATTTGCCGGGAATCAAGAGACCCAGTACTTC
cdr3_aa: CASSEYTFAGNQETQYF

v_call: TRBV6-5
d_call: TRBD1
j_call: TRBJ1-2
clone_size: -
cdr3_nt: TGTGCCAGCGTCAGGGGGATAAGCGGTGGCTACACCTTC
cdr3_aa: CASVRGISGGYTF

v_call: TRBV6-6
d_call: -
j_call: TRBJ1-4
clone_size: -
cdr3_nt: TGTGCCAGCAGCCCCACGAGGGAGGGGGTGTTTTTT
cdr3_aa: CASSPTREGVFF

v_call: TRBV6-6
d_call: TRBD2
j_call: TRBJ2-7
clone_size: -
cdr3_nt: TGTGCCAGCAGTCCTGGACTAGCGGGGCTCTACGAGCAGTACTTC
cdr3_aa: CASSPGLAGLYEQYF

v_call: TRBV28
d_call: TRBD2
j_call: TRBJ2-1
clone_size: -
cdr3_nt: TGTGCCAGCAGTCCGACTAGCGGGAGTTCCTACAATGAGCAGTTCTTC
cdr3_aa: CASSPTSGSSYNEQFF

v_call: TRBV30
d_call: -
j_call: TRBJ1-2
clone_size: -
cdr3_nt: TGTGCCTTGGAAAACCCGAGCCTTGGAGACTATGGCTACACCTTC
cdr3_aa: CALENPSLGDYGYTF

v_call: TRBV7-2
d_call: -
j_call: TRBJ2-3
clone_size: -
cdr3_nt: TGTGCCAGCAGCTTTACAGGGCCAGATACGCAGTATTTT
cdr3_aa: CASSFTGPDTQYF

v_call: TRBV9
d_call: -
j_call: TRBJ1-3
clone_size: -
cdr3_nt: TGTGCCAGCAGCGTAGAGATAGGGGCCGGCTCTGGAAACACCATATATTTT
cdr3_aa: CASSVEIGAGSGNTIYF

v_call: TRBV30
d_call: -
j_call: TRBJ2-7
clone_size: -
cdr3_nt: TGTGCCTGGAGTGTGAGGCACGGATCCTACGAGCAGTACTTC
cdr3_aa: CAWSVRHGSYEQYF

v_call: TRBV9
d_call: -
j_call: TRBJ2-1
clone_size: -
cdr3_nt: TGTGCCAGCAGTGGGGGGTTCCTCGGGAATGAGCAGTTCTTC
cdr3_aa: CASSGGFLGNEQFF

v_call: TRBV7-9
d_call: -
j_call: TRBJ2-4
clone_size: -
cdr3_nt: TGTGCCAGCAGCTTCACTCAGGGGCCGTCCAAAAACATTCAGTACTTC
cdr3_aa: CASSFTQGPSKNIQYF

v_call: TRBV27
d_call: TRBD2
j_call: TRBJ2-7
clone_size: -
cdr3_nt: TGTGCCAGCAGCCCACGGCCGACTAGCGGGAGGTTTATTCACGGCTCCTACGAGCAGTACTTC
cdr3_aa: CASSPRPTSGRFIHGSYEQYF

v_call: TRBV30
d_call: TRBD1
j_call: TRBJ1-1
clone_size: -
cdr3_nt: TGTGCCTGGAATTTTCAGGGGGCGACTGAAGCTTTCTTT
cdr3_aa: CAWNFQGATEAFF

v_call: TRBV2
d_call: TRBD2
j_call: TRBJ2-1
clone_size: -
cdr3_nt: TGTGCCAGCAACCTAGCGGGAGAACCCAATGAGCAGTTCTTC
cdr3_aa: CASNLAGEPNEQFF

v_call: TRBV6-5
d_call: -
j_call: TRBJ1-1
clone_size: -
cdr3_nt: TGTGCCACCGGGAGGGGGAACACTGAAGCTTTCTTT
cdr3_aa: CATGRGNTEAFF

v_call: TRBV6-6
d_call: TRBD1
j_call: TRBJ1-4
clone_size: -
cdr3_nt: TGTGCCAGCAGTTACAGGGGGCGGGATGAAAAACTGTTTTTT
cdr3_aa: CASSYRGRDEKLFF

v_call: TRBV6-1
d_call: TRBD2
j_call: TRBJ2-5
clone_size: -
cdr3_nt: TGTGCCAGCAGTGAATTAGCGGGAGAGACCCAGTACTTC
cdr3_aa: CASSELAGETQYF

v_call: TRBV18
d_call: -
j_call: TRBJ1-2
clone_size: -
cdr3_nt: TGTGCCAGCTCACCGCCCGGTGAGCCCGGTGCCCGGGGCTACACCTTC
cdr3_aa: CASSPPGEPGARGYTF

v_call: TRBV15
d_call: TRBD2
j_call: TRBJ2-7
clone_size: -
cdr3_nt: TGTGCCACCAGCAGAGATCTTCCGGGGGGTTCCTACGAGCAGTACTTC
cdr3_aa: CATSRDLPGGSYEQYF

v_call: TRBV6-5
d_call: -
j_call: TRBJ2-7
clone_size: -
cdr3_nt: TGTGCCAGCAGTTACGGCGGGACCAATTACGAGCAGTACTTC
cdr3_aa: CASSYGGTNYEQYF

v_call: TRBV10-1
d_call: -
j_call: TRBJ1-2
clone_size: -
cdr3_nt: TGCGCCAGCAGTGAGACAGGGAGTTATGGCTACACCTTC
cdr3_aa: CASSETGSYGYTF

v_call: TRBV30
d_call: -
j_call: TRBJ2-5
clone_size: -
cdr3_nt: TGTGCCTGGACAGGGAACCAAGAGACCCAGTACTTC
cdr3_aa: CAWTGNQETQYF

v_call: TRBV5-1
d_call: -
j_call: TRBJ1-2
clone_size: once
cdr3_nt: TGCGCCAGCAGCTTGCGAGGCGGGTCTATTCAAGGCTACACCTTC
cdr3_aa: CASSLRGGSIQGYTF

v_call: TRBV19
d_call: -
j_call: TRBJ2-5
clone_size: once
cdr3_nt: TGTGCCAGTACCTCCCGGGGTGTAAAGGCGGAGACCCAGTACTTC
cdr3_aa: CASTSRGVKAETQYF

v_call: TRBV30
d_call: TRBD1
j_call: TRBJ1-2
clone_size: -
cdr3_nt: TGTGCCTGGTACAGGGGAAACTATGGCTACACCTTC
cdr3_aa: CAWYRGNYGYTF

v_call: TRBV5-6
d_call: -
j_call: TRBJ1-1
clone_size: -
cdr3_nt: TGTGCCAGCAGCTTGGTCTACACTGAAGCTTTCTTT
cdr3_aa: CASSLVYTEAFF

v_call: TRBV7-2
d_call: -
j_call: TRBJ1-4
clone_size: -
cdr3_nt: TGTGCCAGCAGCTTAGGACCAGTGAGGAATGAAAAACTGTTTTTT
cdr3_aa: CASSLGPVRNEKLFF